Presented here are 21 T cell receptor beta chains from one specimen sequenced in a study of blood T cell repertoires in COVID-19. Sequencing was performed with immunoSEQ multiplex PCR; in TCRdb, only in-frame clones are kept and a portion is missing. The table lists about 250,000 clones, roughly nine tenths of them singletons. The sequenced material came from PBMCs or T cells enriched from blood (not recorded which). These receptors were obtained from a woman between 50 and 59 years old who had recovered from COVID-19.

The J gene is TRBJ2-2, the V gene TRBV9; TRBD2 aligns across 9 bases. The CDR3 contains 16 residues. The V and J ends lost 0 bases and 3 bases, in that order; junction bases with no gene match: 3. From germline, CDR1 is SGDLS and CDR2 YYNGEE. The CDR3, as DNA: TGTGCCAGCAGCGTAGAAGCGGGAGGTTACACCGGGGAGCTGTTTTTT. Amino acid sequence: CASSVEAGGYTGELFF.

This chain uses TRBV2 with TRBJ2-6; D perhaps matches TRBD2 (5 bases). Germline loops: CDR1 SNHLY, CDR2 FYNNEI. The CDR3 is made up of 14 amino acids. Trimming shortened V by 6 bases and J by 4 bases, and 10 bases separated the two germline ends. CDR3 bases: TGTGCCAGCAGGAGGGTCTCCGGGGCCAACGTCCTGACTTTC. This encodes CASRRVSGANVLTF.

V gene TRBV4-2 combines with J gene TRBJ2-1; 7 positions agree with TRBD2. The V segment lost 1 base and the J segment 3 bases; nucleotides outside the gene matches: 12. The CDR3 is 18 residues long. Germline assignment: CDR1 LGHNA and CDR2 YNFKEQ. This CDR3 reads CASSQVGAGEFLYNEQFF. CDR3 DNA: TGTGCCAGCAGCCAAGTAGGGGCGGGAGAATTCCTCTACAATGAGCAGTTCTTC.

This clone was observed a handful of times. The chain is built from TRBV4-3 and TRBJ2-7; TRBD2 aligns across 11 bases. The V gene's germline CDR1 is LGHNA and CDR2 YSLEER. J lost 0 bases, V lost 5 bases, and 6 bases had no gene match. This CDR3 is 16 amino acids long. The CDR3 spells CASSGRLAGPSYEQYF. DNA for the CDR3: TGCGCCAGCAGCGGGCGACTAGCGGGACCCTCCTACGAGCAGTACTTC.

The chain is built from TRBV27 and TRBJ1-6, with a tentative D call TRBD1 (5 bases). CDR1 is MNHEY, CDR2 SMNVEV, per germline (reference sequence). CDR3 length equals 15 residues. Trimming left V 3 bases short and J 9 bases short, with 15 bases between. The CDR3 sequence: CASSFSGERGSPLHF. CDR3 nucleotide sequence: TGTGCCAGCAGTTTCTCGGGGGAGAGAGGTTCACCCCTCCACTTT.

The chain recombines TRBV5-8 with TRBJ2-1; weak D call: TRBD2 (6 bases). The CDR3 sequence is 14 residues long. V lost 2 bases and J lost 6, with 12 bases in between. CDR1 SGHTS and CDR2 YDEGEE come from the germline V gene. The CDR3 sequence is CASSLGRTFNEQFF. The DNA for the CDR3 is TGTGCCAGCAGCTTAGGGAGGACCTTCAATGAGCAGTTCTTC.

Only a few counts were recorded for this clone. The chain is built from TRBV19 and TRBJ1-2; TRBD1 is a possible D gene (6 bases). Trimming removed 6 bases at V and 3 bases at J, with 11 bases between. Germline V gives CDR1 LNHDA, CDR2 SQIVND (reference sequence). The length of the CDR3 is 13 residues. The CDR3 loop reads CASRVGQHYGYTF. The CDR3 DNA follows: TGTGCCAGTAGGGTCGGACAGCACTATGGCTACACCTTC.

V usage is TRBV4-3 and J usage is TRBJ1-2; D is unresolved. V was trimmed by 3 bases and J by 4 bases, leaving 15 bases between them. CDR3 length equals 15 residues. The germline gives CDR1 LGHNA, CDR2 YSLEER. The CDR3 loop is CASSHTGSQLYGYTF. DNA of the CDR3: TGCGCCAGCAGCCACACCGGGTCTCAACTCTATGGCTACACCTTC.

The gene calls are TRBV5-6 and TRBJ2-1; a possible D gene is TRBD2 (7 bases). This CDR3 has 12 residues. The ends were cut back, 4 bases at V and 6 bases at J, with 8 bases in the middle. In germline, CDR1 is SGHDT, CDR2 YYEEEE. The CDR3 DNA reads TGTGCCAGCAGCAGGGGGGGCAATGAGCAGTTCTTC. This codes for CASSRGGNEQFF.

V is TRBV4-1 and J is TRBJ1-4; 8 bases line up with TRBD1. Germline CDR1 and CDR2: MGHRA and YSYEKL. The CDR3 length is 16 residues. J was trimmed by 0 bases and V by 5 bases; bases with no gene match: 5. This CDR3 reads CASSKGQAATNEKLFF. The DNA for the CDR3 is TGCGCCAGCAGCAAGGGACAGGCAGCAACTAATGAAAAACTGTTTTTT.

Regarding this clone: The same CDR3 arises from other DNA sequences in this sample as well. The chain joins TRBV27 to TRBJ1-1; D is possibly TRBD1 (5 bases). Germline values: CDR1 MNHEY, CDR2 SMNVEV (reference sequence). This CDR3 has 11 residues. The V and J ends lost 6 bases and 5 bases respectively, with 7 bases between them. CDR3 sequence reads: CASRSGTEAFF. Written as DNA, the CDR3 is TGTGCCAGCAGGTCAGGGACTGAAGCTTTCTTT.

This chain links TRBV27 with TRBJ1-1; D is possibly TRBD1 (5 bases). V shed 4 bases and J shed 5 bases, with 20 bases lying between them. The germline V gene encodes CDR1 MNHEY and CDR2 SMNVEV (reference sequence). The CDR3 has 16 residues. The CDR3 protein is CASSSRQYSVGTEAFF. The CDR3 DNA reads TGTGCCAGCAGTTCTCGACAGTACTCAGTGGGAACTGAAGCTTTCTTT.

The chain uses TRBV15 and TRBJ2-3; 14 nucleotides match TRBD2. Trimming at V came to 2 bases and at J to 3 bases, leaving 10 bases not matched to a gene. CDR3 length: 19 amino acids. CDR1 is LNHNV and CDR2 is YYDKDF in the germline V gene (reference sequence). CDR3: CATSRPGLAGVSWTDTQYF. In DNA form, the CDR3 reads TGTGCCACCAGCAGACCGGGACTAGCGGGAGTTTCGTGGACAGATACGCAGTATTTT.

CDR3: CASSLGSGGNTEAFF. The CDR3 DNA follows: TGTGCCAGCAGCTTGGGTTCCGGGGGTAACACTGAAGCTTTCTTT. The chain combines TRBV5-4 with TRBJ1-1; the D gene is possibly TRBD1 (5 bases). Trimming removed 0 bases from V and 2 bases from J, with 11 bases in between. The CDR3 is 15 residues long. Germline CDR1 is SGHNT and CDR2 is YYREEE (reference sequence).

The rearrangement links TRBV7-9 to TRBJ2-3, with TRBD1 matching over 9 bases. The CDR3 sequence is 14 residues long. The J segment lost 4 bases and the V segment lost 9 bases, leaving 8 bases of the junction unmatched. CDR1 SEHNR and CDR2 FQNEAQ come from the germline V gene (reference sequence). This chain's CDR3 is CARQGQGLADTQYF. The CDR3 DNA follows: TGTGCCAGGCAAGGACAGGGGCTCGCAGATACGCAGTATTTT.

The chain uses TRBV15 and TRBJ2-1; tentative D call: TRBD2 (5 bases). Germline CDR1 and CDR2: LNHNV and YYDKDF (reference sequence). The ends were cut back, 9 bases at V and 6 bases at J, with 15 bases in the middle. CDR3 length: 13 amino acids. In DNA, the CDR3 is TGTGCCACGAGCCAGTCTAGCTCCAATGAGCAGTTCTTC. This sequence encodes CATSQSSSNEQFF. Based on the CDR3 plus reference TRBV15 and TRBJ2-1, the full variable domain is DAMVIQNPRYQVTQFGKPVTLSCSQTLNHNVMYWYQQKSSQAPKLLFHYYDKDFNNEADTPDNFQSRRPNTSFCFLDIRSPGLGDTAMYLCATSQSSSNEQFFGPGTRLTVL.

The V and J genes are TRBV5-5 and TRBJ2-1; 11 bases are shared with TRBD2. The CDR3 loop spans 15 amino acids. Germline lookup yields CDR1 SGHKS and CDR2 YYEKEE (reference sequence). V shed 4 bases and J 9 bases; nucleotides not matched to a gene: 9. DNA of the CDR3: TGTGCCAGCAGCCCCACTAGCGGGAGAGTAGGTGAGCAGTTCTTC. This gives the protein CASSPTSGRVGEQFF.

The V and J genes are TRBV11-2 and TRBJ2-1; D gene uncertain. V was shortened by 4 bases and J by 8 bases, with 9 bases between the two germline ends. Germline assignment: CDR1 SGHAT and CDR2 FQNNGV. This CDR3 spans 12 amino acids. The CDR3 is CASSSNSYEQFF. CDR3 sequence (DNA): TGTGCCAGCAGCTCGAATAGTTATGAGCAGTTCTTC.

The V call is TRBV3-1 (or the pseudogene TRBV3-2), the J call TRBJ2-6; TRBD1 is a possible D gene (5 bases). The V gene's germline CDR1 is LGHDT and CDR2 YNNKEL (reference sequence). The CDR3 spans 20 residues. The ends were cut back, 0 bases at V and 1 base at J, with 19 bases in the middle. In nucleotides, the CDR3 is TGTGCCAGCAGCCAAGAACCCCTCAGGGCTCCAATATCTGGGGCCAACGTCCTGACTTTC. Its protein product is CASSQEPLRAPISGANVLTF.

CDR3 sequence (DNA): TGTGCCAGCAGCCCGGGGGACAGGGTTTCCGAGCAGTACTTC. As protein: CASSPGDRVSEQYF. The chain couples TRBV11-3 to TRBJ2-7, with TRBD1 matching over 9 bases. V lost 5 bases and J lost 6; bases outside the gene matches: 8. Germline V gene sequence: CDR1 SGHNT, CDR2 YENEEA. This CDR3 has 14 amino acids.

J is TRBJ1-1 and V is TRBV25-1, with unresolved D. V was trimmed by 4 bases and J by 5 bases, leaving 11 bases between them. Per the germline V gene, CDR1 is MGHDK and CDR2 is SYGVNS. The CDR3 totals 13 residues. CDR3 sequence (DNA): TGTGCCAGCAGTGTTGGGTCGGGAACTGAAGCTTTCTTT. Translating it yields CASSVGSGTEAFF.